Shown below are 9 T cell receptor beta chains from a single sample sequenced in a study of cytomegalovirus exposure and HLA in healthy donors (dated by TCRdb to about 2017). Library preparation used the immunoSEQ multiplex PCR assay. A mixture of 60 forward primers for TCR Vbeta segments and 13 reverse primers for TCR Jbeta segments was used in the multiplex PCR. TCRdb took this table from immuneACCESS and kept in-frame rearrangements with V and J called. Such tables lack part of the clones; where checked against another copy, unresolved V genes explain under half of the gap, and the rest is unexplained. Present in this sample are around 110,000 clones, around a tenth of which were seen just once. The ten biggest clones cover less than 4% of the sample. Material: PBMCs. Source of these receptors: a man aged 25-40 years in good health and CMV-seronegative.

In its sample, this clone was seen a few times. CDR3 in DNA: TGTGCCAGCAGACTCTGGGGAGGCAATCAGCCCCAGCATTTT. It specifies CASRLWGGNQPQHF. The V gene is TRBV6-1, the J gene TRBJ1-5, with D hard to call. Germline loops: CDR1 MNHNS, CDR2 SASEGT. The CDR3 runs 14 residues. Trimming left V 6 bases short and J 2 bases short, with 11 bases between.

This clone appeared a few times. The CDR3 region is CASSARTGRNTEAFF. The CDR3 DNA is TGCGCCAGCAGTGCGCGGACAGGGCGGAACACTGAAGCTTTCTTT. The chain is built from TRBV10-1 and TRBJ1-1; 8 bases line up with TRBD1. Germline V gene sequence: CDR1 WNHNN, CDR2 SYGVQD (reference sequence). The CDR3 covers 15 residues. Trimming took 4 bases from V and 1 from J; bases not matched to a gene: 5.

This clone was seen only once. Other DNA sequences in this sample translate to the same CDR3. The CDR3 sequence is CASSPRDRSNEKLFF. Written as DNA, the CDR3 is TGTGCCAGTAGTCCTCGGGATAGGAGTAATGAAAAACTGTTTTTT. The chain couples TRBV19 to TRBJ1-4; the D is unclear. V was cut by 5 bases and J by 4 bases, with 14 bases left in between. The CDR3 sequence is 15 residues long. Germline CDR1 is LNHDA and CDR2 is SQIVND (reference sequence). Combining the CDR3 with reference TRBV19 and TRBJ1-4 gives the whole variable domain DGGITQSPKYLFRKEGQNVTLSCEQNLNHDAMYWYRQDPGQGLRLIYYSQIVNDFQKGDIAEGYSVSREKKESFPLTVTSAQKNPTAFYLCASSPRDRSNEKLFFGSGTQLSVL.

CDR3 coding DNA: TGTGCCAGCGGTCCTGGCGGGGCCGCTGGAAACACCATATATTTT. Translation: CASGPGGAAGNTIYF. The chain recombines TRBV5-4 with TRBJ1-3; TRBD1 might be the D (5 bases). In germline, CDR1 is SGHNT, CDR2 YYREEE (reference sequence). The CDR3 has 15 residues. V lost 7 bases and J lost 2, with 16 bases in between.

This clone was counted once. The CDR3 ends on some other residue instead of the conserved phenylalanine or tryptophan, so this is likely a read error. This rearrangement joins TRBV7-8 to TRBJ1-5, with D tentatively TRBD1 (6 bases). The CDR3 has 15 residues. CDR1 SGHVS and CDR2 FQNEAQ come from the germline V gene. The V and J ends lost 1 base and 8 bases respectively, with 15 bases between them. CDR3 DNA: TGTGCCAGCAGCTTAGAAGGGGGGGATAGGGAGCCCCAGCATGTT. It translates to CASSLEGGDREPQHV.

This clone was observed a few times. The CDR3 reads CAISDGTSGSDNEQFF. The CDR3 DNA follows: TGTGCCATCAGTGACGGGACTAGCGGGAGTGACAATGAGCAGTTCTTC. The rearrangement joins TRBV10-3 to TRBJ2-1; 14 positions match TRBD2. The germline gives CDR1 ENHRY, CDR2 SYGVKD. The CDR3 sequence is 16 residues long. With 3 bases clipped from V and 5 bases from J, the junction kept 3 bases outside the gene matches.

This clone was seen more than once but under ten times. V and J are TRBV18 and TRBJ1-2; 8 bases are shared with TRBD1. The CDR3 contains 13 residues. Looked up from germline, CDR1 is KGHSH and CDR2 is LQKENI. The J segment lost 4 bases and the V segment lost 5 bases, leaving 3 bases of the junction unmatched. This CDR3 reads CASSGTGAYGYTF. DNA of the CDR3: TGTGCCAGCTCAGGGACAGGAGCCTATGGCTACACCTTC.

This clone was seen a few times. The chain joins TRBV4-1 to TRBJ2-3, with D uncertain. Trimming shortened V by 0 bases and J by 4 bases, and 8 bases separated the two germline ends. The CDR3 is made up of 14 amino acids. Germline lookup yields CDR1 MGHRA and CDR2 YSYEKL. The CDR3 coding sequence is TGCGCCAGCAGCCAAGACCCTCCCGCAGATACGCAGTATTTT. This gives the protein CASSQDPPADTQYF.

Here the CDR3 DNA reads TGTGCCAGTAGTGTTACCGGACTAGGGGAGACCCAGTACTTC. Amino acid sequence: CASSVTGLGETQYF. The chain joins TRBV19 to TRBJ2-5, with TRBD2 matching 7 bases. Germline-derived CDR1 and CDR2 are LNHDA and SQIVND (reference sequence). V lost 5 bases and J lost 5; bases outside the gene matches: 8. The CDR3 totals 14 residues.